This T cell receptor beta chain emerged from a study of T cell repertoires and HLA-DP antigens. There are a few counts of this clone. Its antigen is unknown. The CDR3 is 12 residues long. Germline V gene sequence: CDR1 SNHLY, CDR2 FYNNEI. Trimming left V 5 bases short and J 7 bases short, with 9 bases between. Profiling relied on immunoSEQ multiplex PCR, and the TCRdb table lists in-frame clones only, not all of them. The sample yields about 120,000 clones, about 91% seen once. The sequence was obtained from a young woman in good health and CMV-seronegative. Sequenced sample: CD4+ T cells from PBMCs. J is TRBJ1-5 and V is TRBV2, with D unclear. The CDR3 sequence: CASSHPQQPQHF. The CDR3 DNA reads TGTGCCAGCAGTCACCCCCAACAGCCCCAGCATTTT.